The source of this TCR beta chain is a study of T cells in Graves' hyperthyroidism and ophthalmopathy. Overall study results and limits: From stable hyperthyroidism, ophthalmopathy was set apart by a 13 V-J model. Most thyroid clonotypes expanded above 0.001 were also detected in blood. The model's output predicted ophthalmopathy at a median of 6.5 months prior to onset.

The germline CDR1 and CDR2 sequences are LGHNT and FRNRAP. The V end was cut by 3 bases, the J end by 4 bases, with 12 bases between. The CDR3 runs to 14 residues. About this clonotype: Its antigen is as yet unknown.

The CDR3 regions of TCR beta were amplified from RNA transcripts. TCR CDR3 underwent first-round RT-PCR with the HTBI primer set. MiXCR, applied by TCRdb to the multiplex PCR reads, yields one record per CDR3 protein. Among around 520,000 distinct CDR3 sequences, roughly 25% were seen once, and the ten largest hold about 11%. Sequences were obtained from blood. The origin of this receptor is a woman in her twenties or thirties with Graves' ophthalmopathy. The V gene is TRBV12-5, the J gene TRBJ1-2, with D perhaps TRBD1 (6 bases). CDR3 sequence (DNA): TGTGCTAGTGGTTTTGGGGGGCCGGGCTATGGCTACACCTTC. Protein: CASGFGGPGYGYTF.